This T cell receptor (beta chain) is from a study of cytomegalovirus exposure and HLA in healthy donors. In the PCR, 60 Vbeta and 13 Jbeta primers were used. Here immunoSEQ multiplex PCR was the method, and the copy in TCRdb shows in-frame clones only, minus some. The sample has 130,000 or so clones; approximately 72% are singletons. Study outcomes and limitations: Diagnosis of cytomegalovirus status made by the classifier reportedly showed high specificity and sensitivity. The study put roughly 160 TCR beta chains on its list as cytomegalovirus-associated.

A note on this clone: Antigen unknown.

This CDR3 is 16 amino acids long. The V and J ends lost 5 bases and 0 bases, in that order; junction bases with no gene match: 4. The germline V gene has CDR1 SGHAT and CDR2 FQNNGV. The sample comprised PBMCs. The origin of this receptor is a woman aged 50 to 60 in good health and CMV-seropositive. This chain links TRBV11-2 with TRBJ2-5, with 12 bases identical to TRBD2. CDR3 sequence: CASSVGTSGYQETQYF. Written as DNA, the CDR3 is TGTGCCAGCAGCGTCGGGACTAGCGGGTACCAAGAGACCCAGTACTTC.